This entry is about one T cell receptor (beta chain). The antigen is undetermined. The sample originates from a study of vaccination and CD4 T cells after COVID-19. Across the study: Six males and four females constituted the convalescent cohort, two of whom were Hispanic. The post-vaccine samples came a median 72 days after dose two (range 14 to 241).

Germline V gene data show CDR1 as MNHEY and CDR2 as SVGAGI. This CDR3 is 16 amino acids long. Trimming removed 3 bases from V and 7 bases from J; junction bases left unmatched: 14. Study outcomes and limitations: The study found that a median around 86% of reactive clones in convalescent patients appeared only post-vaccination.

Time point specified: late sampling 161 to 241 days after vaccination in three convalescent patients. Treatment reported: approximately 9-day PBMC culture with coronavirus spike peptide pools or control peptides (ViraFEST assay). ViraFEST enlarged antigen-specific T cell populations with peptide pools and afterwards sequenced TCRs. Cultured CD4+ T cell DNA underwent sequencing with the Oncomine TCR Beta short-read assay. TCRdb re-derived calls from the PCR reads in MiXCR, one entry per CDR3 protein. The sample has 20,000 to 30,000 distinct CDR3 sequences, 25% to 35% seen once. Sequenced material: CD4+ T cells from blood, cultured in vitro, taken about 7 months after SARS-CoV-2 vaccination. V and J are TRBV6-5 and TRBJ2-7, with TRBD2 matching 8 bases. This sequence originates from a human donor who had recovered from COVID-19. The CDR3 protein is CASSYTTASSGGEQYF. CDR3 coding DNA: TGTGCCAGCAGTTATACAACGGCTTCTTCGGGGGGGGAGCAGTACTTC.